Listed below are T cell receptor beta chains from one sample, sequenced in a study of Graves' ophthalmopathy and Graves' hyperthyroidism. Via MiXCR, TCRdb re-called the multiplex PCR reads, giving one row per CDR3 protein. The sample has approximately 700,000 distinct CDR3 sequences, more than 40% seen once. Source material: peripheral blood. The receptors shown here come from an adult man with Graves' ophthalmopathy. The CDR3 runs from the conserved cysteine through the conserved F or W. Where a row states a size, it is once, few, many or the class of an expanded clone; other rows omit it.

TRBV6-4	few	TRBJ2-7	CASSGGQGFEQYF
TRBV29-1	many	TRBJ2-7	CSASRSYEQYF
TRBV10-3	.	TRBJ2-7	CATLGLSPYEQYF
TRBV2	.	TRBJ2-7	CASSARAPWDEQYF
TRBV19	many	TRBJ2-5	CASSIAGRDGETQYF
TRBV6-5	many	TRBJ2-2	CASRLAENTGELFF
TRBV2	few	TRBJ1-1	CASSTHNGTGTEAFF
TRBV5-1	few	TRBJ1-2	CASSFWPDRPMGGYTF
TRBV7-2	many	TRBJ2-7	CASSLRPGGDYEQYF
TRBV18	.	TRBJ1-5	CASSPSGGHQPQHF
TRBV20-1	.	TRBJ1-1	CSARDLKNTEAFF
TRBV19	few	TRBJ1-5	CASSIRGFSNQPQHF
TRBV6-5	many	TRBJ1-5	CASSPQYNQPQHF
TRBV7-8	.	TRBJ2-2	CASSLWTALNTGELFF
TRBV5-6	.	TRBJ2-2	CASRLPGGANTGELFF
TRBV20-1	many	TRBJ1-3	CSARDRMGYSGNTIYF
TRBV7-8	few	TRBJ2-7	CASRSPGQGSSYEQYF
TRBV10-3	.	TRBJ1-2	CAISYPGRNYGYTF
TRBV5-5	.	TRBJ2-7	CASSLWTEVGYEQYF
TRBV14	once	TRBJ1-3	CASSQVPAPRNTIYF
TRBV10-3	.	TRBJ2-7	CASSYLSASYEQYF
TRBV9	few	TRBJ2-5	CASSVDLLGSETQYF
TRBV11-3	few	TRBJ2-2	CASRLTGITGELFF